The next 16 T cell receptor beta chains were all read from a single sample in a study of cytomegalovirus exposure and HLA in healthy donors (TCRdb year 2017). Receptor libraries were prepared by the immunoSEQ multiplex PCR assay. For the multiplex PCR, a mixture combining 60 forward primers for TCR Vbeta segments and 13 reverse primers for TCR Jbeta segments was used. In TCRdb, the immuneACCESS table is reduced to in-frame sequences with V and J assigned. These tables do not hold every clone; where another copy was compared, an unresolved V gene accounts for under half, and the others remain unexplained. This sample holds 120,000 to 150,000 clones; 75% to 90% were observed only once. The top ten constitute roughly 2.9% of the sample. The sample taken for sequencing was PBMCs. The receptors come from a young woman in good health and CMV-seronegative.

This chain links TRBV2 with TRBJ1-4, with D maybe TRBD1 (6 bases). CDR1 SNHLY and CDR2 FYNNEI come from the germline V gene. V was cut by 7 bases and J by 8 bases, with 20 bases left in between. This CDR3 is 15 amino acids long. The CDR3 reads CASTIRTAPGEKLFF. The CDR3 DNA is TGTGCCAGCACTATCAGGACAGCTCCGGGGGAAAAACTGTTTTTT.

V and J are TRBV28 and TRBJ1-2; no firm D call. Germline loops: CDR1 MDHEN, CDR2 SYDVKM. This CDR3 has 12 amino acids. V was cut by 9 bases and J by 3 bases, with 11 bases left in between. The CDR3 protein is CASTGPYYGYTF. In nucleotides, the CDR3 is TGTGCCAGTACCGGTCCGTACTATGGCTACACCTTC.

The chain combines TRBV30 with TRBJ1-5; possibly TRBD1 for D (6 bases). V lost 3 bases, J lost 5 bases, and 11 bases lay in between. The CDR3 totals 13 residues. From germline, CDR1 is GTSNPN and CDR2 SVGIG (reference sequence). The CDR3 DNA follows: TGTGCCTGGAGACAGGGTCCCTATCAGCCCCAGCATTTT. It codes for CAWRQGPYQPQHF.

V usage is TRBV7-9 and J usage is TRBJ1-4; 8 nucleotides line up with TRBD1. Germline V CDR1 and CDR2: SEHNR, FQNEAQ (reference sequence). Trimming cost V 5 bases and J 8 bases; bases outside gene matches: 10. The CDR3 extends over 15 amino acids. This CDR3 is CASSPRTGSTEKLFF. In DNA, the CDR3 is TGTGCCAGCAGCCCGAGGACAGGGTCGACCGAAAAACTGTTTTTT.

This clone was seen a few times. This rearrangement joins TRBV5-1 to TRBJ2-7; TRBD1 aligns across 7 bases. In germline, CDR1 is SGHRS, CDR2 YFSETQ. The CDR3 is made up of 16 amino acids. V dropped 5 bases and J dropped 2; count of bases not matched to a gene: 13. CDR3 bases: TGCGCCAGCAGTTACCCCCAGGGGGTTCCAACCTACGAGCAGTACTTC. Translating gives CASSYPQGVPTYEQYF. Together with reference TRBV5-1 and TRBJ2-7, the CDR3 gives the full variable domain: KAGVTQTPRYLIKTRGQQVTLSCSPISGHRSVSWYQQTPGQGLQFLFEYFSETQRNKGNFPGRFSGRQFSNSRSEMNVSTLELGDSALYLCASSYPQGVPTYEQYFGPGTRLTVT.

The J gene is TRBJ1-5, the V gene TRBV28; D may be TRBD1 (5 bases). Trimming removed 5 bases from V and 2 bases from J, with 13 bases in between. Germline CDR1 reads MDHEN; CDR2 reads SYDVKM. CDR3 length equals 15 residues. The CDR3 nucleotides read TGTGCCAGCAGTGGGCGGGGCAGAGGCAATCAGCCCCAGCATTTT. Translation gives CASSGRGRGNQPQHF.

CDR3 protein: CAWGLGTEGYEQYF. CDR3 sequence (DNA): TGTGCCTGGGGCTTAGGGACAGAGGGCTACGAGCAGTACTTC. V gene TRBV30 combines with J gene TRBJ2-7; 7 bases fit TRBD1. V trimming: 5 bases; J trimming: 3 bases; junction bases outside the gene matches: 10. The CDR3 spans 14 residues. Germline lookup yields CDR1 GTSNPN and CDR2 SVGIG (reference sequence).

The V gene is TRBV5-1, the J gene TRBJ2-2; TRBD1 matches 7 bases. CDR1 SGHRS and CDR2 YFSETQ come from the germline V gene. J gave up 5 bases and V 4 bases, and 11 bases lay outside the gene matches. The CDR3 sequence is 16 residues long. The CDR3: CASSSAATGITGELFF. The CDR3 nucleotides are TGCGCCAGCAGCAGTGCGGCGACAGGGATAACCGGGGAGCTGTTTTTT.

CDR3 DNA sequence: TGCGCCAGCAGCTGGACAGGGGCCGCCATCGAGCAGTACTTC. Translating gives CASSWTGAAIEQYF. The chain employs TRBV5-1 and TRBJ2-7, with 9 bases identical to TRBD1. The CDR3 is 14 residues long. CDR1 and CDR2 from the germline V gene are SGHRS and YFSETQ. The V gene end was trimmed by 3 bases and the J gene end by 6 bases; junction bases not matched to a gene: 7.

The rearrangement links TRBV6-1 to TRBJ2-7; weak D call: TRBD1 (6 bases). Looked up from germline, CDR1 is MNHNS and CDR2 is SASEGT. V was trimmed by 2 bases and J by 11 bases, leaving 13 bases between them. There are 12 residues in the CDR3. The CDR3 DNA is TGTGCCAGCAGTGAACCTCCCCAGGGGAAGTACTTC. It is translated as CASSEPPQGKYF.

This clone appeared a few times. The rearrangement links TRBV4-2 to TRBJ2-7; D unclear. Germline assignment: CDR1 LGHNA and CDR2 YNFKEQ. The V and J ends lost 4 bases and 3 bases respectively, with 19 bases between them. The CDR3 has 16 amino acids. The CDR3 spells CASSPDQILNNYEQYF. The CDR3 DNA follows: TGTGCCAGCAGCCCAGATCAAATCCTGAACAACTACGAGCAGTACTTC.

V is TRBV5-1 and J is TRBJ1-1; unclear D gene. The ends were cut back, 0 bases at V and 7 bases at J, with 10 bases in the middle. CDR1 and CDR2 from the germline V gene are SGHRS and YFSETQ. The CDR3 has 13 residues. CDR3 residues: CASSLEWALEAFF. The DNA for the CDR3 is TGCGCCAGCAGCTTGGAGTGGGCACTTGAAGCTTTCTTT. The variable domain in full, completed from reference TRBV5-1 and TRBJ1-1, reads KAGVTQTPRYLIKTRGQQVTLSCSPISGHRSVSWYQQTPGQGLQFLFEYFSETQRNKGNFPGRFSGRQFSNSRSEMNVSTLELGDSALYLCASSLEWALEAFFGQGTRLTVV.

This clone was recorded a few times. The CDR3 spells CASSLLNSYEQYF. The CDR3 region has the DNA TGTGCCAGCAGCTTATTAAACTCCTACGAGCAGTACTTC. The genes are TRBV6-1 and TRBJ2-7; D not resolved. V lost 6 bases and J 0 bases, leaving 9 bases between the germline ends. Germline assignment: CDR1 MNHNS and CDR2 SASEGT. The CDR3 length is 13 residues.

The CDR3: CASSQRGGDSGNTIYF. CDR3 sequence (DNA): TGCGCCAGCAGCCAACGCGGGGGTGACTCTGGAAACACCATATATTTT. The chain uses TRBV4-1 and TRBJ1-3; maybe TRBD1 (5 bases). V lost 2 bases and J lost 0, with 11 bases in between. CDR3 length: 16 residues. Germline values: CDR1 MGHRA, CDR2 YSYEKL.

This chain's CDR3 is CAISRNSGTGGANYGYTF. In DNA, the CDR3 is TGTGCCATCAGCCGAAACTCCGGGACAGGGGGAGCTAACTATGGCTACACCTTC. The chain is built from TRBV10-3 and TRBJ1-2; 11 nucleotides match TRBD1. The germline CDR1 and CDR2 sequences are ENHRY and SYGVKD. Trimming cost V 6 bases and J 0 bases; bases outside gene matches: 12. The CDR3 has 18 amino acids.

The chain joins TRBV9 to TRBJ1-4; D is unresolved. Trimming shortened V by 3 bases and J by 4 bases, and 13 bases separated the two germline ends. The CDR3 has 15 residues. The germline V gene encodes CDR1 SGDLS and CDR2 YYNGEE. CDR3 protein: CASSGGGLSNEKLFF. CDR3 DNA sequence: TGTGCCAGCAGCGGAGGCGGGTTGAGTAATGAAAAACTGTTTTTT. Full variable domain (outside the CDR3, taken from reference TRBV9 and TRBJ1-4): DSGVTQTPKHLITATGQRVTLRCSPRSGDLSVYWYQQSLDQGLQFLIQYYNGEERAKGNILERFSAQQFPDLHSELNLSSLELGDSALYFCASSGGGLSNEKLFFGSGTQLSVL.